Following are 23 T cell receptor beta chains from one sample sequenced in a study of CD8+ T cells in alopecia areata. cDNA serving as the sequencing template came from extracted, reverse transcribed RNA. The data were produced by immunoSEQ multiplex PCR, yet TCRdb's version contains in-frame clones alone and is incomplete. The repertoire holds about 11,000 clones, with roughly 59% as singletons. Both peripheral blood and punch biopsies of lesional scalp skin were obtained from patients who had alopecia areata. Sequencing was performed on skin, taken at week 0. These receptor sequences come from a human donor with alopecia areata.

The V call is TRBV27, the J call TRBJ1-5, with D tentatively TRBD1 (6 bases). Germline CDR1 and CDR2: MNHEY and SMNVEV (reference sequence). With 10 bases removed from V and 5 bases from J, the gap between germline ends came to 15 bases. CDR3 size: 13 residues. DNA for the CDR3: TGTGCCACCCGAACAGGGATTGATCAGCCCCAGCATTTT. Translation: CATRTGIDQPQHF.

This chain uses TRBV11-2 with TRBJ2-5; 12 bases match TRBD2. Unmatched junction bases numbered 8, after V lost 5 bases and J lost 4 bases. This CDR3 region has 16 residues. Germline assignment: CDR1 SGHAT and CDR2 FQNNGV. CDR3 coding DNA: TGTGCCAGCAGCCATTTGACTAGCGGGAGTCGAGAGACCCAGTACTTC. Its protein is CASSHLTSGSRETQYF.

The CDR3 DNA is TGTGCCAGCAGTTTAATTTCGCAGGGGGGGACTGAAGCTTTCTTT. Its protein is CASSLISQGGTEAFF. The chain joins TRBV27 to TRBJ1-1, with 7 bases matching TRBD1. J was trimmed by 5 bases and V by 2 bases; bases with no gene match: 8. Looked up from germline, CDR1 is MNHEY and CDR2 is SMNVEV (reference sequence). This CDR3 region has 15 residues.

CDR3 protein: CASSQASQSGYEQYF. The DNA of the CDR3 is TGCGCCAGCAGCCAAGCCTCGCAGTCGGGATACGAGCAGTACTTC. The rearrangement uses TRBV4-1 and TRBJ2-7, with D perhaps TRBD2 (5 bases). CDR1 and CDR2 (germline): MGHRA, YSYEKL. Trimming pared 1 base from V and 4 bases from J, leaving 14 bases between. This CDR3 contains 15 residues.

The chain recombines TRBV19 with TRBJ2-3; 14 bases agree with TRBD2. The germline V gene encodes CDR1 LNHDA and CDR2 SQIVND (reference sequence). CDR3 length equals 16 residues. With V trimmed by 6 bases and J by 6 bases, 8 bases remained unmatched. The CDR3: CASRKPGLAGEDTQYF. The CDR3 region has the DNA TGTGCCAGTAGAAAACCGGGACTAGCGGGAGAGGATACGCAGTATTTT.

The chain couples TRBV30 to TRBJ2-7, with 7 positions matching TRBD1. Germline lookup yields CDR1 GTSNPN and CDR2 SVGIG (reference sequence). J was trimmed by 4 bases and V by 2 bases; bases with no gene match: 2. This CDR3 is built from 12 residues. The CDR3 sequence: CAWSSTGYEQYF. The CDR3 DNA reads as TGTGCCTGGAGTTCGACAGGGTACGAGCAGTACTTC. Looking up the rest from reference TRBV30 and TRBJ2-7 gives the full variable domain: SQTIHQWPATLVQPVGSPLSLECTVEGTSNPNLYWYRQAAGRGLQLLFYSVGIGQISSEVPQNLSASRPQDRQFILSSKKLLLSDSGFYLCAWSSTGYEQYFGPGTRLTVT.

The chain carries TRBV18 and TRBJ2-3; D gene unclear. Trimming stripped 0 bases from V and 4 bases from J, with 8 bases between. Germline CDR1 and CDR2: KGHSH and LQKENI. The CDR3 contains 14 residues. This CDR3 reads CASSPPYTADTQYF. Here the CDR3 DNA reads TGTGCCAGCTCACCACCCTACACAGCAGATACGCAGTATTTT. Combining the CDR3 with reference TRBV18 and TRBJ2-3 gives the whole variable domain NAGVMQNPRHLVRRRGQEARLRCSPMKGHSHVYWYRQLPEEGLKFMVYLQKENIIDESGMPKERFSAEFPKEGPSILRIQQVVRGDSAAYFCASSPPYTADTQYFGPGTRLTVL.

The CDR3 DNA reads as TGTGCCAGCAGGGACAGGGATGCCTACGAGCAGTACTTC. It translates to CASRDRDAYEQYF. This chain joins TRBV7-9 and TRBJ2-5; the match to TRBD1 covers 8 bases. Near its end, the DNA agrees better with TRBJ2-7, so the J call may be wrong. The CDR3 extends over 13 amino acids. CDR1 is SEHNR and CDR2 is FQNEAQ in the germline V gene (reference sequence).

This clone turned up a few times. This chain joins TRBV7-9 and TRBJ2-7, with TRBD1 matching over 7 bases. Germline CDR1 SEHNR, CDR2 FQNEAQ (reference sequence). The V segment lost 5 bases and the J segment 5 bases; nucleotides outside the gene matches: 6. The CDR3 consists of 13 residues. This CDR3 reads CASSAQGTHEQYF. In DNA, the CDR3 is TGTGCCAGCAGCGCACAGGGGACCCACGAGCAGTACTTC.

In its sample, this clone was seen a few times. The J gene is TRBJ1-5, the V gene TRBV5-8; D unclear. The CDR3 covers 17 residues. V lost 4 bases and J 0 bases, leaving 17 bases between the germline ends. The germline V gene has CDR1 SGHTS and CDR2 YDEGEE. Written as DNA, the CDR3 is TGTGCCAGCAGCCGGACCATTGTGGAGAGTAGCAATCAGCCCCAGCATTTT. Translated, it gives CASSRTIVESSNQPQHF.

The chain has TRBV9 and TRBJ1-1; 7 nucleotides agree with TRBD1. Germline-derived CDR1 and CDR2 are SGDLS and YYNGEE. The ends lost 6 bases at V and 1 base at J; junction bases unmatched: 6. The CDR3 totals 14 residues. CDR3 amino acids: CASTVGTENTEAFF. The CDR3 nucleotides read TGTGCCAGCACAGTAGGGACAGAGAACACTGAAGCTTTCTTT.

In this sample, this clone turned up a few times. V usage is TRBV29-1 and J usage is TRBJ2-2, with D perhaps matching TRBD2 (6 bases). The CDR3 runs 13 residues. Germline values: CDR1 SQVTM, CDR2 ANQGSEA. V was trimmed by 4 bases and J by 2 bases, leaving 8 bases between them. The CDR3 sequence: CSVVEGNTGELFF. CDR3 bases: TGCAGCGTTGTGGAGGGTAACACCGGGGAGCTGTTTTTT.

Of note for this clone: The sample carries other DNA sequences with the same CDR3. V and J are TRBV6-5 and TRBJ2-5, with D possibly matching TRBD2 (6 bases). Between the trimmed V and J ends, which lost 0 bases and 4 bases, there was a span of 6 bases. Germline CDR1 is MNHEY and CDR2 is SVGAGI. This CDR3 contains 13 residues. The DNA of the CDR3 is TGTGCCAGCAGTTACTCCGGGAGAGAGACCCAGTACTTC. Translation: CASSYSGRETQYF.

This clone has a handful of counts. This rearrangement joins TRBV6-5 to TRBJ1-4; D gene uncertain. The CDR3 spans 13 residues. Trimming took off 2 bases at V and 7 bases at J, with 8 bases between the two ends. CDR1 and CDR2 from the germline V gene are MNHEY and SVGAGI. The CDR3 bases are TGTGCCAGCAGTTACCTGGCAGCTGAAAAACTGTTTTTT. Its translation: CASSYLAAEKLFF.

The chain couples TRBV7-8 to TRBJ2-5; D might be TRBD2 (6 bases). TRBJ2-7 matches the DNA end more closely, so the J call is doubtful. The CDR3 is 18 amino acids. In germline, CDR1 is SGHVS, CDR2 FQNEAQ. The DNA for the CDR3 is TGTGCCAGCAGCTTAGTGCCGAAAACCCGGGGGACCTCCTACGAGCAGTACTTC. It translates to CASSLVPKTRGTSYEQYF.

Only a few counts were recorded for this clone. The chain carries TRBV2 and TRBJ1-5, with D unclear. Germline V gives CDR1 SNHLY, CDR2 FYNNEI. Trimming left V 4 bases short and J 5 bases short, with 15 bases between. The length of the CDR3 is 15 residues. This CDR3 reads CASSVLENLYQPQHF. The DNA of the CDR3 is TGTGCCAGCAGTGTATTGGAAAACCTTTATCAGCCCCAGCATTTT.

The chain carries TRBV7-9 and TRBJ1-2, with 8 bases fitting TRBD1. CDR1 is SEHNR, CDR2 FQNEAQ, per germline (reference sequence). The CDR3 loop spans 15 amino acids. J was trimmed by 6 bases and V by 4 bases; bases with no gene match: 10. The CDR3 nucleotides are TGTGCCAGCAGCTCAGGGACAGGACTAAGTGATGGCTACACCTTC. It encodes CASSSGTGLSDGYTF.

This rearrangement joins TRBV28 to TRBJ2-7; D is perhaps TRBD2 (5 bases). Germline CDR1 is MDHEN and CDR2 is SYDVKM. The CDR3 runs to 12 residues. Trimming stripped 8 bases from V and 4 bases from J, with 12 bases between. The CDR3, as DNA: TGTGCCAGCCGGACTCGCGGGTACGAGCAGTACTTC. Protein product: CASRTRGYEQYF.

The CDR3 DNA follows: TGCGCCAGCAGCCGGACTAGCGGTCCCTACAATGAGCAGTTCTTC. It encodes CASSRTSGPYNEQFF. This rearrangement joins TRBV10-1 to TRBJ2-1; 10 positions agree with TRBD2. Germline V gene data show CDR1 as WNHNN and CDR2 as SYGVQD (reference sequence). The V and J ends lost 6 bases and 2 bases, in that order; junction bases with no gene match: 4. The CDR3 totals 15 residues.

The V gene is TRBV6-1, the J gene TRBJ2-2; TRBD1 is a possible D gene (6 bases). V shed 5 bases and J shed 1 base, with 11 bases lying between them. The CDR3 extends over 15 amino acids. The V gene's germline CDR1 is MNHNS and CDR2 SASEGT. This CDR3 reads CASSPRTVNTGELFF. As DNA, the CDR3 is TGTGCCAGCAGTCCCCGGACAGTGAACACCGGGGAGCTGTTTTTT.

The CDR3 spells CASRAPGQGAGETQYF. CDR3 nucleotides: TGTGCCAGTAGGGCCCCGGGACAGGGGGCAGGAGAGACCCAGTACTTC. V is TRBV19 and J is TRBJ2-5, with 12 bases lining up with TRBD1. The CDR3 loop spans 16 amino acids. J was trimmed by 4 bases and V by 6 bases; bases with no gene match: 9. Germline CDR1 and CDR2: LNHDA and SQIVND (reference sequence).

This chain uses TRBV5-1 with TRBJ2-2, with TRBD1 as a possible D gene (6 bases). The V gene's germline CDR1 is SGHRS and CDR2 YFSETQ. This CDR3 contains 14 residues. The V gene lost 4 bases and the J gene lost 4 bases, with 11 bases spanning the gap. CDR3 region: CASSTTGPTGELFF. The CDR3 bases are TGCGCCAGCAGCACGACAGGCCCCACCGGGGAGCTGTTTTTT.

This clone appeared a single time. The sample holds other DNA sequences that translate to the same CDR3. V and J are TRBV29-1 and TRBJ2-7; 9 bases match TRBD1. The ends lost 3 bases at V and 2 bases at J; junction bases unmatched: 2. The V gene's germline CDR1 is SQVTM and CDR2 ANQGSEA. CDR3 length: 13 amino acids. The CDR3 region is CSVDGTGPYEQYF. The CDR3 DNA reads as TGCAGCGTTGATGGGACAGGGCCCTACGAGCAGTACTTC.